The 10 T cell receptor beta chains given below trace back to one sample, sequenced in a study of cytomegalovirus exposure and HLA in healthy donors. Amplification used 60 Vbeta primers and 13 Jbeta primers. Sequenced by immunoSEQ multiplex PCR; TCRdb stores in-frame clones only, minus some. The table records 200,000 to 250,000 clones, around four fifths of them present only once. Sequenced: PBMCs. The receptor set was obtained from a man aged 45 to 65 in good health and CMV-seronegative.

The rearrangement joins TRBV29-1 to TRBJ2-1, with D unclear. Germline V gives CDR1 SQVTM, CDR2 ANQGSEA. Trimming left V 2 bases short and J 5 bases short, with 10 bases between. The CDR3 is 13 amino acids. The CDR3 DNA reads TGCAGCGTTGAATGGAGCAGCCACAATGAGCAGTTCTTC. Translating it yields CSVEWSSHNEQFF.

V gene TRBV6-6 combines with J gene TRBJ2-4, with a tentative D call TRBD1 (5 bases). Trimming removed 3 bases from V and 7 bases from J, with 13 bases in between. Germline CDR1 MNHNY, CDR2 SVGAGI (reference sequence). This CDR3 comprises 14 residues. The CDR3 DNA reads as TGTGCCAGCAGTTATGCGCAAAGGGGTAACATTCAGTACTTC. This codes for CASSYAQRGNIQYF.

This chain uses TRBV11-3 with TRBJ2-2; 12 bases fit TRBD1. Germline V gene sequence: CDR1 SGHNT, CDR2 YENEEA. The CDR3 sequence is 17 residues long. Trimming took 0 bases from V and 7 from J; bases not matched to a gene: 6. CDR3 coding DNA: TGTGCCAGCAGCTTAGATGGGACAGGGGGCGCCGGCGGGGAGCTGTTTTTT. It is translated as CASSLDGTGGAGGELFF.

V and J are TRBV28 and TRBJ2-1, with 11 bases matching TRBD2. From germline, CDR1 is MDHEN and CDR2 SYDVKM. The V and J ends lost 6 bases and 5 bases, in that order; junction bases with no gene match: 12. CDR3 size: 17 residues. CDR3 in DNA: TGTGCCAGCAGCGAAGGGACTAGCGGTTCTAGGGACAATGAGCAGTTCTTC. The encoded protein is CASSEGTSGSRDNEQFF.

To note about this clone: Other DNA sequences in this specimen translate into the identical CDR3. The chain employs TRBV27 and TRBJ2-7; possibly TRBD2 for D (5 bases). There are 14 residues in the CDR3. Trimming cost V 4 bases and J 2 bases, with 12 bases left between them. Germline lookup yields CDR1 MNHEY and CDR2 SMNVEV (reference sequence). The CDR3 reads CASSSAGETYEQYF. DNA of the CDR3: TGTGCCAGCAGTTCCGCCGGGGAAACCTACGAGCAGTACTTC.

CDR3 sequence reads: CASSSGLNYGYTF. In DNA, the CDR3 is TGTGCCAGCAGCTCTGGGCTAAACTATGGCTACACCTTC. This chain links TRBV27 with TRBJ1-2; the D is unclear. Germline CDR1 and CDR2: MNHEY and SMNVEV (reference sequence). This CDR3 is built from 13 residues. V shed 6 bases and J shed 2 bases, with 10 bases lying between them.

This clone was counted a few times. The chain carries TRBV6-5 and TRBJ1-3; perhaps TRBD1 as D (6 bases). The CDR3 is 15 residues long. V lost 5 bases, J lost 0 bases, and 11 bases lay in between. Germline V gene data show CDR1 as MNHEY and CDR2 as SVGAGI. In DNA form, the CDR3 reads TGTGCCAGCAGTAAAGACAGGAGCTCTGGAAACACCATATATTTT. Encoded protein: CASSKDRSSGNTIYF.

This chain's CDR3 is CASSTGLLKGEQYF. In DNA form, the CDR3 reads TGTGCCAGCAGCACGGGACTACTGAAGGGCGAGCAGTACTTC. This chain connects TRBV7-9 to TRBJ2-5; 7 bases are a match to TRBD2. The J call is in doubt because the DNA end fits TRBJ2-7 better. Germline CDR1 is SEHNR and CDR2 is FQNEAQ (reference sequence). The CDR3 is made up of 14 amino acids.

The V and J genes are TRBV11-3 and TRBJ2-1, with TRBD2 matching over 10 bases. V shed 1 base, J shed 8 bases, and the junction held 5 bases outside the gene matches. This CDR3 is built from 15 residues. Per germline, CDR1 SGHNT and CDR2 YENEEA. CDR3 in amino acids: CASSLGAGGSDEQFF. The DNA of the CDR3 is TGTGCCAGCAGCTTAGGAGCGGGAGGGTCCGATGAGCAGTTCTTC. The full variable domain, with the rest looked up from reference TRBV11-3 and TRBJ2-1, is EAGVVQSPRYKIIEKKQPVAFWCNPISGHNTLYWYLQNLGQGPELLIRYENEEAVDDSQLPKDRFSAERLKGVDSTLKIQPAELGDSAVYLCASSLGAGGSDEQFFGPGTRLTVL.

The rearrangement links TRBV28 to TRBJ2-7; 8 bases map to TRBD1. V shed 5 bases and J 5 bases; nucleotides not matched to a gene: 14. CDR3 size: 16 residues. CDR1 is MDHEN and CDR2 is SYDVKM in the germline V gene. CDR3 protein: CASSNPKTGVLNEQYF. Here the CDR3 DNA reads TGTGCCAGCAGTAACCCGAAGACAGGGGTGTTGAACGAGCAGTACTTC.